This TCR beta chain was profiled in a study of cytomegalovirus exposure and HLA in healthy donors (dated by TCRdb to the late 2010s). For the wider study: In an earlier analysis of 587 of the donors, less than 350 Gb of sequence data and 90 million to 120 million unique TCR beta sequences from about 179 million T cells were reported. Besides the first cohort of roughly 640 subjects, a separate validation cohort made up of roughly 120 different subjects was used. To decide whether each TCR beta V gene segment behaved as functional or pseudogenic, an earlier analysis of some 580 of the donors relied on high-throughput TCR beta sequencing. A later genetic analysis took genome-wide SNP genotypes for about three fifths of the roughly 700 donors and used that subset as a discovery cohort. Rather than drawing on any new phenotypic data, the later analysis identified candidate immune exposures from TCR beta sequences and the way those sequences occurred across donors. HLA typing included class I and class II loci at four-digit resolution. Donor age, sex, ethnicity and CMV serostatus were compiled alongside the repertoire data. The study was designed to test whether signatures of past pathogen exposure could be identified by cataloging public T cell receptors. Among some 400 genotyped donors of the cohort, an average of roughly 240,000 unique TCR beta nucleotide sequences were sequenced per donor, about a sixth of them non-productive. Roughly five DR-DQ haplotypes were handled as single units for association and clustering because linkage in the cohort was strong. Roughly 300 gigabases of sequencing data and around 80 million unique TCR sequences made up an early release that covered some 640 HLA-typed donors. The genetic ancestry cluster associated with self-reported Caucasian donors included 81% of the roughly 390 genotyped donors. A later analysis re-analyzed previously published TCR beta repertoires from about 600 donors and added high-resolution HLA genotyping to study TCR occurrence patterns. All discovery cohort repertoires had been generated using a single sequencing platform. To predict cytomegalovirus infection status, the study combined high-throughput TCR immunosequencing, statistical association of individual TCRs with disease status, and machine learning. The T cell repertoires of 550 to 850 subjects were profiled by immunosequencing and related to cytomegalovirus serostatus. The number of donors typed differed by locus, with about 620-630 for A, B, C, DRB1 and DQB1, about 500 for DQA1, approximately 580 for DPA1, and some 470 for DPB1. The study at large found these results: Strong co-occurrence of HLA alleles, especially DR and DQ, made assigning TCR associations to individual alleles difficult. In an earlier analysis of 587 of the donors, most TCR beta V segments appeared in productive rearrangements about 90% or about 30% of the time, broadly matching IMGT annotations. Only TCR beta chains were sequenced in this cohort, and the absence of alpha or paired-chain data limited detectable features. At a false discovery rate of 0.05, a later analysis linked 16,951 TCR beta sequences to specific HLA alleles. A later analysis reported that several top co-occurrence clusters appeared linked to parvovirus B19, influenza, CMV and Epstein-Barr virus. According to a later analysis, TCR association rates differed among HLA loci, with DRB1 alleles showing the most associated TCRs and HLA-C alleles showing the fewest. The presence/absence analyses assumed that sequencing depth was roughly uniform across donors, and that assumption may not be true. Most TCR sequences were observed very rarely across donors, whereas some public TCRs were present in many individuals. Immune exposure information for the cohort was limited to CMV serostatus. A later genetic analysis associated a missense DCLRE1C variant with V-gene and J-gene trimming of TCR beta chains, and an independent cohort replicated the association. Three of the identified cytomegalovirus-associated TCR beta chains were confirmed in vitro to be specific for cytomegalovirus antigens. According to the authors, the approach could potentially be generalized to other disease states and immunological phenotypes. The classifier was reported to diagnose cytomegalovirus status with high specificity and sensitivity in both the original and validation cohorts. A cluster of highly shared sequence variants was judged likely to represent a technical artifact of the sequencing pipeline. Some IMGT-functional V segments, including TRBV6-2 and TRBV6-3, could not be told apart with the 87-base-pair reads, so those segments were excluded. According to a later genetic analysis, donors in an Asian-associated ancestry cluster had fewer N-insertions in productive TCRs than the approximately 710-donor mean. Most CMV-associated TCR beta chains appeared to be HLA-restricted in a later analysis, and the HLA associations seemed to be driven largely by CMV exposure. Linkage disequilibrium might explain the correlated functional status among segregating V segments, but an unknown experimental factor could not be ruled out. A later analysis found that HLA-associated TCR beta chains were more clonally expanded and had lower generation probabilities than equally common non-associated chains. Because counts were too low, some 17 rarely observed V segments, including chromosome 9 orphons, were excluded from the earlier analysis of some 540 of the donors. The study gave a list of around 170 TCR beta chains associated with cytomegalovirus. A further reported finding was that TCR beta sequences accurately predicted the HLA-A and HLA-B alleles for most subjects in the first cohort. Because HLA typing was missing for some donors at each locus, association tests included only the typed subset.

CDR1 and CDR2 (MNHNS, SASEGT) derive from the germline V gene. V drops 6 bases and J drops 6 bases, leaving 8 bases in between. The cysteine opens and the phenylalanine closes a CDR3 of 11 amino acids. Here the CDR3 DNA is all that survives: 33 bases in frame from base 1. Worth noting for this clone: Its antigen remains unidentified.

The cohort consisted of hundreds of healthy bone marrow donors. All cohort members were sampled while nominally healthy, although unrecorded immune exposures were likely present. The donor tested CMV seronegative, placing the donor among the roughly 350 seronegative members of the cohort. Every donor gave a peripheral blood sample, and the peripheral blood mononuclear cells from that sample were used for TCR beta sequencing. The Qiagen DNeasy Blood Extraction Kit was used to extract genomic DNA from the blood cell samples. The library came from the immunoSEQ multiplex PCR assay. For the multiplex PCR, a mixture combining 60 forward primers for TCR Vbeta segments and 13 reverse primers for TCR Jbeta segments was used. The CDR3 region of rearranged TCR beta genes was amplified from genomic DNA with a multiplex PCR assay. The amplified TCR beta libraries were sequenced on the Illumina HiSeq System as 87-base-pair reads. Concerning the study's data processing: In a later analysis, approximately 74 million unique TCR beta chains were counted across the 690 or so repertoires, and approximately 11 million of these chains were shared by at least two donors. A nearest-neighbor algorithm error-corrected the raw reads and collapsed the reads into unique sequences, merging closely related sequences to remove PCR and sequencing errors. CDR3 sequences were aligned to IMGT reference sequences to assign V, D and J gene segments. Each retained sequence needed at least a six-nucleotide match to both a V gene segment and a J gene segment. Rearrangements were classified as productive when the CDR3 lacked stop codons and remained in frame with V and J, and all other rearrangements were classified as non-productive. Following IMGT convention, CDR3 was defined as the stretch from the second conserved V-encoded cysteine up to the conserved J-encoded phenylalanine. The earlier analysis of about 620 of the donors excluded sequences that lacked an unambiguous match to a single V gene segment. An earlier analysis of approximately 590 of the donors classified V segments as functional when productive rearrangements were above 56.7% and as segregating when the standard deviation between donors was above 5%. A statistical classification framework was developed to diagnose cytomegalovirus status using the catalog of TCR beta chain sequences. In a later analysis, V and J genes were assigned by comparing TCR nucleotide sequences against IMGT/GENE-DB human TR gene sequences. A later analysis assigned CDR3 sequences and most-parsimonious VDJ recombination scenarios with the TCRdist pipeline. In a later analysis, each TCR beta chain was defined by its CDR3 amino acid sequence together with its V-gene family, and reads lacking a unique V-gene family were excluded. To address suspected cross-contamination and a sequencing artifact, a later analysis removed under 600 highly shared, low-generation-probability nucleotide sequences. In a later analysis, a clonal expansion index was calculated for each public chain from normalized within-repertoire ranks of inferred template counts. In a later analysis, generation probabilities were computed using a VDJ recombination model fitted to out-of-frame rearrangements, and the results were checked against IGoR. A later analysis scored TCR-TCR, TCR-HLA and TCR-CMV co-occurrence with hypergeometric tests, applying a repertoire-size bias correction to TCR pairs. A later analysis estimated false discovery rates by permuting HLA or CMV assignments 20 times. In a later analysis, co-occurring TCRs were grouped with DBSCAN, and TCRdist sequence similarity was added when clustering was performed within HLA-allele-positive subsets. For co-occurrence clustering, repertoires with fewer than 30,000 or more than 120,000 public chains were excluded, along with four to six repertoires with anomalous nucleotide sharing. In its TCRdb copy, this immuneACCESS table keeps in-frame sequences only and misses some clones. Where compared with another copy, unresolved V genes explain less than half of these, and the others have no known cause. V, J and clone size derive from that table, while D and trimming were established from the DNA sequence. For this sample, the table gives 140,000 to 150,000 clones. Clones ranked in the top ten supply about 0.96% of the sample.

The sequence joins TRBV6-1 to TRBJ1-1, with the D gene not clear enough to name. The receptor comes from a male donor in good health and CMV-seronegative. Sequenced: PBMCs. The CDR3: CASRFWPEAFF. The DNA is as follows: TGTGCCAGCAGATTCTGGCCTGAAGCTTTCTTT.